The 5 T cell receptor beta chains presented below share a single source sample, sequenced in a study of shared clonotypes between healthy human individuals. Some clones are missing from TCRdb's copy, which holds only in-frame ones; the method was immunoSEQ multiplex PCR. This sample yields about 600,000 clones, of which almost 97% are seen a single time; 0.057% belongs to the top ten. The sequencing input was naive CD4+ T cells sorted from blood. Subset defined: CD45RA+ positively selected. The receptor source for this set is a woman aged 30 to 39 in good health.

The gene calls are TRBV4-1 and TRBJ1-5; TRBD1 might be the D (5 bases). V lost 1 base, J lost 5 bases, and 18 bases lay in between. The germline CDR1 and CDR2 sequences are MGHRA and YSYEKL. CDR3 length: 17 amino acids. The CDR3 sequence: CASSQGGRGPRDQPQHF. Written as DNA, the CDR3 is TGCGCCAGCAGCCAAGGCGGAAGGGGCCCCCGCGATCAGCCCCAGCATTTT.

The chain links TRBV7-3 to TRBJ2-5, with 16 bases lining up with TRBD2. This CDR3 has 22 residues. Germline V lookup: CDR1 SGHTA, CDR2 FQGTGA. After removal of 1 base from V and 0 bases from J, the junction contained 14 bases not matched to a gene. The CDR3 spells CASSLMGPRGLAGGINQETQYF. The CDR3, as DNA: TGTGCCAGCAGCTTAATGGGTCCGCGGGGACTAGCGGGAGGGATTAACCAAGAGACCCAGTACTTC.

This chain joins TRBV18 and TRBJ2-7, with 7 bases matching TRBD2. After removal of 0 bases from V and 3 bases from J, the junction contained 2 bases not matched to a gene. Germline V CDR1 and CDR2: KGHSH, LQKENI. This CDR3 is 14 amino acids long. CDR3 loop: CASSPPAGNYEQYF. The CDR3 region has the DNA TGTGCCAGCTCACCACCAGCGGGGAACTACGAGCAGTACTTC.

This clone came up once. The chain joins TRBV7-6 to TRBJ2-2; the D gene is possibly TRBD2 (5 bases). Germline CDR1 and CDR2: SGHVS and FNYEAQ. The CDR3 totals 16 residues. Between the trimmed V and J ends, which lost 4 bases and 2 bases, there was a span of 14 bases. The DNA of the CDR3 is TGTGCCAGCAGCTCGTCCACTAGGAGAAACACCGGGGAGCTGTTTTTT. Translated, it gives CASSSSTRRNTGELFF.

In its sample, this clone was seen once. The chain recombines TRBV7-9 with TRBJ2-7, with 7 bases aligning to TRBD2. V lost 0 bases to trimming and J lost 2 bases; unmatched junction nucleotides: 4. This CDR3 is 15 amino acids long. Germline assignment: CDR1 SEHNR and CDR2 FQNEAQ (reference sequence). CDR3 residues: CASSLASGRPYEQYF. CDR3 DNA sequence: TGTGCCAGCAGCTTAGCTAGCGGGCGCCCCTACGAGCAGTACTTC.